Shown below are 29 T cell receptor beta chains from a single sample sequenced in a study of blood T cells in healthy people across ages. With a J-beta primer mix and a sample-barcoded 5' primer, a second PCR ran roughly 6 to 12 cycles. TCRdb passed the 5' RACE reads through MiXCR, listing each CDR3 protein once. This table holds 1 million to 1.2 million distinct CDR3 sequences, 35% to 40% found once. The sample taken for sequencing was blood. The receptors originated from a man between 18 and 29 years old in good health.

The chain combines TRBV7-2 with TRBJ2-7, with a weak D call TRBD2 (6 bases). Deletions cut 4 bases from V and 5 bases from J, with 18 bases between. CDR1 and CDR2 (germline): SGHTA, FQGNSA. The CDR3 is 15 amino acids. The CDR3: CASSYSVGLPDEQYF. The CDR3 coding sequence is TGTGCCAGCAGCTACTCCGTGGGACTCCCTGACGAGCAGTACTTC.

J is TRBJ2-7 and V is TRBV5-5, with TRBD1 matching over 9 bases. The V segment lost 3 bases and the J segment 0 bases; nucleotides outside the gene matches: 10. The germline CDR1 and CDR2 sequences are SGHKS and YYEKEE (reference sequence). The CDR3 consists of 17 residues. The CDR3 DNA reads as TGTGCCAGCAGCTCCAAGGACAGGGGAATTAGCTCCTACGAGCAGTACTTC. It codes for CASSSKDRGISSYEQYF. Variable domain in full (rest from reference TRBV5-5 and TRBJ2-7): DAGVTQSPTHLIKTRGQQVTLRCSPISGHKSVSWYQQVLGQGPQFIFQYYEKEERGRGNFPDRFSARQFPNYSSELNVNALLLGDSALYLCASSSKDRGISSYEQYFGPGTRLTVT.

The rearrangement links TRBV5-5 to TRBJ2-1, with D unresolved. Germline V CDR1 and CDR2: SGHKS, YYEKEE (reference sequence). The V end lost 2 bases, the J end lost 8 bases, and 11 bases lay between the germline ends. The CDR3 extends over 13 amino acids. The CDR3 nucleotides are TGTGCCAGCAGCTTAACCCCCCGGCATGAGCAGTTCTTC. This codes for CASSLTPRHEQFF.

Comment on this clonotype: A much more abundant neighbour one base away suggests this may be a read error. This chain links TRBV7-2 with TRBJ2-1; D possibly corresponds to TRBD2 (7 bases). The CDR3 sequence is 12 residues long. CDR1 is SGHTA and CDR2 is FQGNSA in the germline V gene. V shed 6 bases and J shed 9 bases, with 12 bases lying between them. CDR3 coding DNA: TGTGCCAGCAGTCTAGCGGACAGTGAGCAGTTCTTC. Amino acids: CASSLADSEQFF.

This clonotype was counted between two and nine times. V is TRBV9 and J is TRBJ2-3; D uncertain. The CDR3 consists of 15 residues. V was pared by 1 base and J by 2 bases, with 11 bases between. Germline-derived CDR1 and CDR2 are SGDLS and YYNGEE. In nucleotides, the CDR3 is TGTGCCAGCAGCGTACGGCACACGACCACAGATACGCAGTATTTT. This codes for CASSVRHTTTDTQYF.

This clonotype was counted only a few times. The chain carries TRBV6-1 and TRBJ2-3, with TRBD2 matching 12 bases. CDR3 length: 19 residues. Trimming cost V 5 bases and J 1 base; bases outside gene matches: 13. Germline V lookup: CDR1 MNHNS, CDR2 SASEGT. CDR3 coding DNA: TGTGCCAGCAGTCCTACTTACCTCTGGACTAGCGGGGGCACAGATACGCAGTATTTT. It encodes CASSPTYLWTSGGTDTQYF.

This clonotype was detected a few times. The chain has TRBV18 and TRBJ2-2; TRBD1 matches at 7 bases. The CDR3 is 15 amino acids. Germline assignment: CDR1 KGHSH and CDR2 LQKENI. After removal of 4 bases from V and 3 bases from J, the junction contained 5 bases not matched to a gene. The CDR3 DNA sequence: TGTGCCAGCTCACGTGTGACAGGGTACACCGGGGAGCTGTTTTTT. The encoded protein is CASSRVTGYTGELFF.

This clonotype was observed a few times. The CDR3 coding sequence is TGTGCCAGCGGACAGGGCCGTTACGAGCAGTACTTC. Its protein is CASGQGRYEQYF. The V call is TRBV27, the J call TRBJ2-7; 8 bases fit TRBD1. Germline CDR1 is MNHEY and CDR2 is SMNVEV (reference sequence). CDR3 size: 12 residues. V lost 8 bases and J lost 4; bases outside the gene matches: 4.

About this clonotype itself: A much bigger clone sits one base away, suggesting this may be a read error. This CDR3 reads CAISVDNEQFF. In DNA form, the CDR3 reads TGTGCCATCAGTGTCGATAATGAGCAGTTCTTC. This chain uses TRBV10-3 with TRBJ2-1; D remains unclear. Germline V gene lookup returns CDR1 ENHRY and CDR2 SYGVKD. The V end lost 4 bases, the J end lost 7 bases, and 5 bases lay between the germline ends. The CDR3 extends over 11 amino acids.

The chain combines TRBV10-3 with TRBJ1-2; TRBD1 matches at 7 bases. Germline CDR1 is ENHRY and CDR2 is SYGVKD. The CDR3 is 15 amino acids. Trimming at V came to 4 bases and at J to 6 bases, leaving 11 bases not matched to a gene. CDR3 DNA sequence: TGTGCCATCAGTGCCGTCACAGGGGTCTGGGATGGCTACACCTTC. It specifies CAISAVTGVWDGYTF.

The CDR3 is CASSQGGQTNTEAFF. The CDR3 nucleotides are TGCGCCAGCAGCCAAGGGGGCCAGACTAACACTGAAGCTTTCTTT. V is TRBV4-3 and J is TRBJ1-1, with D possibly matching TRBD1 (5 bases). There are 15 residues in the CDR3. Trimming shortened V by 1 base and J by 2 bases, and 11 bases separated the two germline ends. Germline CDR1 reads LGHNA; CDR2 reads YSLEER.

On this clonotype: Sequence at one end of the junction differs from germline and may be a read error. This rearrangement joins TRBV12-3 or TRBV12-4 to TRBJ2-7, with no clear D. The CDR3 covers 11 residues. The DNA for the CDR3 is TGTGCCACCGCGAGATCCTACGGGCAGTACTTC. It is translated as CATARSYGQYF.

As for this clonotype: It may be a read error: a sequence one base away is much more abundant. The chain combines TRBV29-1 with TRBJ2-1, with a tentative D call TRBD2 (7 bases). Germline lookup yields CDR1 SQVTM and CDR2 ANQGSEA. The CDR3 runs 13 residues. The CDR3, as DNA: TGCGGCGTTGAAGGGGGGGGCAACAATGAGCAGTTCTTC. Its translation: CGVEGGGNNEQFF.

The chain employs TRBV4-1 and TRBJ2-1; 7 nucleotides agree with TRBD1. The ends lost 4 bases at V and 12 bases at J; junction bases unmatched: 15. The CDR3 totals 15 residues. CDR1 and CDR2 (germline): MGHRA, YSYEKL. Here the CDR3 DNA reads TGCGCCAGCAGCCCGAGGGCACACAGGGGTGTTGGGCAGTTCTTC. Translated: CASSPRAHRGVGQFF.

This clonotype occurred a few times. DNA for the CDR3: TGTGCCAGCACGTCGGGGACGGGGAATGAAAAACTGTTTTTT. It yields the protein CASTSGTGNEKLFF. This rearrangement joins TRBV27 to TRBJ1-4, with TRBD1 as a possible D gene (5 bases). The V end was cut by 7 bases, the J end by 5 bases, with 14 bases between. The CDR3 spans 14 residues. Germline CDR1 and CDR2: MNHEY and SMNVEV (reference sequence).

Here the CDR3 DNA reads TGTGCCAGCAATCCCCAGGGGGCGCGGGATGGCTACACCTTC. Translating gives CASNPQGARDGYTF. This chain joins TRBV12-3 or TRBV12-4 and TRBJ1-2; 8 nucleotides agree with TRBD1. The CDR3 length is 14 residues. J gave up 6 bases and V 7 bases, and 10 bases lay outside the gene matches.

This clonotype was found a few times. The J gene is TRBJ2-1, the V gene TRBV28, with D possibly TRBD2 on 5 matching bases. The CDR3 is 11 residues long. V was shortened by 7 bases and J by 15 bases, with 16 bases between the two germline ends. The germline V gene encodes CDR1 MDHEN and CDR2 SYDVKM. CDR3 nucleotide sequence: TGTGCCAGCACCTCCTCTAGCAGGCGGTTCTTC. Protein product: CASTSSSRRFF.

This clonotype was picked up a small number of times. The chain is built from TRBV11-1 and TRBJ2-1; 7 bases line up with TRBD1. The V and J ends lost 1 base and 5 bases, in that order; junction bases with no gene match: 5. Germline values: CDR1 SGHAT, CDR2 FQDESV (reference sequence). The CDR3 is 15 residues long. The CDR3 here is CASSLDRGPNNEQFF. In nucleotides, the CDR3 is TGTGCCAGCAGCTTAGACAGGGGACCCAACAATGAGCAGTTCTTC.

This clonotype was found a few times. The chain carries TRBV3-1 and TRBJ2-5, with a possible D match to TRBD1 (5 bases). The ends were cut back, 1 base at V and 4 bases at J, with 10 bases in the middle. Germline lookup yields CDR1 LGHDT and CDR2 YNNKEL (reference sequence). CDR3 size: 14 residues. The CDR3 sequence: CASSQGSTVETQYF. CDR3 nucleotides: TGTGCCAGCAGCCAAGGTTCGACAGTAGAGACCCAGTACTTC.

This clonotype was counted a few times. V gene TRBV6-1 combines with J gene TRBJ1-5; no firm D call. V was clipped by 6 bases and J by 1 base, with 10 bases between them. Per germline, CDR1 MNHNS and CDR2 SASEGT. CDR3 size: 14 residues. CDR3 nucleotide sequence: TGTGCCAGCAGCCCCTTACAAAGCAATCAGCCCCAGCATTTT. Translating gives CASSPLQSNQPQHF.

V and J are TRBV13 and TRBJ1-1; TRBD1 is a possible D gene (6 bases). This CDR3 is 17 amino acids long. V gave up 5 bases and J gave up 0 bases, with 19 bases separating them. Germline CDR1 reads PRHDT; CDR2 reads FYEKMQ (reference sequence). The chain's CDR3 is CASSPLGGAGVNTEAFF. CDR3 coding DNA: TGTGCCAGCAGCCCATTGGGGGGCGCGGGGGTGAACACTGAAGCTTTCTTT.

This clonotype was detected only a few times. Here the CDR3 reads CASSDMGRSYNEQYF. The DNA for the CDR3 is TGTGCCAGCAGTGACATGGGGCGCTCCTACAATGAGCAGTACTTC. This chain joins TRBV25-1 and TRBJ2-1, with D perhaps TRBD1 (5 bases). The J call may not be correct, given that the DNA end is closer to TRBJ2-7. The CDR3 totals 15 residues. Germline CDR1 MGHDK, CDR2 SYGVNS.

V is TRBV4-1 and J is TRBJ2-1; 7 bases line up with TRBD2. CDR3 size: 17 residues. The germline V gene encodes CDR1 MGHRA and CDR2 YSYEKL. The V gene end was trimmed by 3 bases and the J gene end by 5 bases; junction bases not matched to a gene: 13. DNA of the CDR3: TGCGCCAGCAGCCAGACCGGAGGGAGGGACGGACACAATGAGCAGTTCTTC. Translation: CASSQTGGRDGHNEQFF.

This clonotype was found a few times. This chain joins TRBV20-1 and TRBJ2-2; 9 bases agree with TRBD1. The CDR3 extends over 14 amino acids. After removal of 0 bases from V and 7 bases from J, the junction contained 3 bases not matched to a gene. Per germline, CDR1 DFQATT and CDR2 SNEGSKA (reference sequence). The CDR3 here is CSAREGQGVGELFF. CDR3 nucleotide sequence: TGCAGTGCTAGAGAGGGACAGGGAGTCGGGGAGCTGTTTTTT.

The chain couples TRBV29-1 to TRBJ2-3, with 11 bases lining up with TRBD2. The germline V gene has CDR1 SQVTM and CDR2 ANQGSEA. Trimming cost V 6 bases and J 4 bases; bases outside gene matches: 12. The CDR3 consists of 16 residues. CDR3 residues: CSVAKGTSGSADTQYF. Here the CDR3 DNA reads TGCAGCGTAGCTAAAGGGACTAGCGGTAGTGCAGATACGCAGTATTTT.

This chain uses TRBV4-3 with TRBJ2-3, with unresolved D. CDR3 size: 15 residues. V dropped 0 bases and J dropped 4 bases, with 11 bases sitting between them. Germline loops: CDR1 LGHNA, CDR2 YSLEER. The CDR3 coding sequence is TGCGCCAGCAGCCAAGATCCGGCGGCCTCAGATACGCAGTATTTT. It yields the protein CASSQDPAASDTQYF.

The V and J genes are TRBV6-2 or TRBV6-3 and TRBJ2-5, with D perhaps matching TRBD2 (6 bases). Gene TRBJ2-7 matches the end of the DNA better, so the J call may be wrong. The CDR3 totals 13 residues. From germline, CDR1 is MNHEY and CDR2 SVGEGT. For the CDR3, the DNA is TGTGTGAGGAGGGACGTTCCGGATCACGAGCAGTACTTC. Protein: CVRRDVPDHEQYF.

This sequence joins TRBV6-1 and TRBJ2-3, with a possible D match to TRBD2 (6 bases). Germline CDR1 is MNHNS and CDR2 is SASEGT. The CDR3 is made up of 16 amino acids. V dropped 6 bases and J dropped 0 bases, with 16 bases sitting between them. CDR3 in amino acids: CASSPLLAASTDTQYF. CDR3 DNA sequence: TGTGCCAGCAGCCCACTACTAGCCGCTAGCACAGATACGCAGTATTTT.

V and J are TRBV20-1 and TRBJ1-5; no clear D gene. This CDR3 is 16 amino acids long. The germline V gene encodes CDR1 DFQATT and CDR2 SNEGSKA (reference sequence). V was trimmed by 0 bases and J by 0 bases, leaving 12 bases between them. This CDR3 reads CSARDVGVYSNQPQHF. The CDR3 nucleotides read TGCAGTGCTAGAGATGTCGGGGTCTATAGCAATCAGCCCCAGCATTTT.